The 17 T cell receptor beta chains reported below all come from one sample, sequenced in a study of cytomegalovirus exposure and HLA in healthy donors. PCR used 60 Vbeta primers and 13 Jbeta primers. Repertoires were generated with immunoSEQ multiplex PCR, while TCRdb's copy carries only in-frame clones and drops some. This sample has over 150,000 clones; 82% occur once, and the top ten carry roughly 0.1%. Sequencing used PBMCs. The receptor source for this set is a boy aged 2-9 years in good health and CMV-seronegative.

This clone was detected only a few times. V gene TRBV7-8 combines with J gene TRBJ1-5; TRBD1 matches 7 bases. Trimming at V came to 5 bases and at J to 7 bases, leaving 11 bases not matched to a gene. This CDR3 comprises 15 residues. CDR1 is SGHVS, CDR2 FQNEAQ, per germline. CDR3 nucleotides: TGTGCCAGCAGCGACAGGACAGGTAAAGCCCAGCCCCAGCATTTT. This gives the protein CASSDRTGKAQPQHF.

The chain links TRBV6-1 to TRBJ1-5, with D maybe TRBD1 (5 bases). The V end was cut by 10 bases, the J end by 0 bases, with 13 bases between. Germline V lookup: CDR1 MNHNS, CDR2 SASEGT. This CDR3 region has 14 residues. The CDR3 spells CATQTVDSNQPQHF. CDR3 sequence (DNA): TGTGCCACACAGACAGTAGATAGCAATCAGCCCCAGCATTTT.

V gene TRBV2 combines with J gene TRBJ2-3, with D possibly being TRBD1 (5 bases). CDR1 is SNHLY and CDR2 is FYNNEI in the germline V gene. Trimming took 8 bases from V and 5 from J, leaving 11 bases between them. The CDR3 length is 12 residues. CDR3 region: CASSFQGDTQYF. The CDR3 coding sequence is TGTGCCAGCTCCTTTCAGGGAGATACGCAGTATTTT.

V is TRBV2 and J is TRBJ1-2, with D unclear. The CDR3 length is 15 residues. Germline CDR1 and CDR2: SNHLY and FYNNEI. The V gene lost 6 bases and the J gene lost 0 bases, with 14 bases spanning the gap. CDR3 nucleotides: TGTGCCAGCAGGGTCGGCAGCGCATCTAACTATGGCTACACCTTC. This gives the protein CASRVGSASNYGYTF.

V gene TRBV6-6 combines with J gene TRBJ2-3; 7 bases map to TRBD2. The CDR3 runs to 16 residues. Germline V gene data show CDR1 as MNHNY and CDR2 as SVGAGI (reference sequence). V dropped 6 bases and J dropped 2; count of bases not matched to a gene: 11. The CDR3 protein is CASSLLAELATDTQYF. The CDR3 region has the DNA TGTGCCAGCAGCCTTCTAGCGGAACTGGCCACAGATACGCAGTATTTT.

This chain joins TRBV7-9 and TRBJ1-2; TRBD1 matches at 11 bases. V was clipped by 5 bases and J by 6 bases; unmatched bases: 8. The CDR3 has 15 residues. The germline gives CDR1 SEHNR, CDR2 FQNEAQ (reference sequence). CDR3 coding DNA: TGTGCCAGCAGCCCCCCGGACAGGGGGCTGCATGGCTACACCTTC. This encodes CASSPPDRGLHGYTF.

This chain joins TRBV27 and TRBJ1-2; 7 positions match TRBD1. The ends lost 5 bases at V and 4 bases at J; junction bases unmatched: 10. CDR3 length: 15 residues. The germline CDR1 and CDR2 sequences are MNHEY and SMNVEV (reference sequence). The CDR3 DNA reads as TGTGCCAGCAGTCCGGAGACAGGGTCATCCTATGGCTACACCTTC. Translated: CASSPETGSSYGYTF.

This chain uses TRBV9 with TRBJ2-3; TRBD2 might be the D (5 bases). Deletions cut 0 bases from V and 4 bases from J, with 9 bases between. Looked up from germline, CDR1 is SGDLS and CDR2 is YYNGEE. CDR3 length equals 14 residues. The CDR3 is CASSVGSSSDTQYF. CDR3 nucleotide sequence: TGTGCCAGCAGCGTAGGGTCTAGCTCAGATACGCAGTATTTT.

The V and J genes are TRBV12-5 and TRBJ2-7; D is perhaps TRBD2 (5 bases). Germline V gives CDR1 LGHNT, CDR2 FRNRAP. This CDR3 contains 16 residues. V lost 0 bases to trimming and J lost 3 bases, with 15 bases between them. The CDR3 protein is CASGLVPVRDLYEQYF. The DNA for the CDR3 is TGTGCTAGTGGTTTGGTTCCGGTGAGGGATCTCTACGAGCAGTACTTC.

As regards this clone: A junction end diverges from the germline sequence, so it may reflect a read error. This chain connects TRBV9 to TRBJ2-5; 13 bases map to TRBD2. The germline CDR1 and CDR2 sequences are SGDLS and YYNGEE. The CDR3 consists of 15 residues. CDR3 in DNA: TGTGCCAGCAGCCGTACTAGCGGGAGGGGGGAGACCCAATACTTC. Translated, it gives CASSRTSGRGETQYF.

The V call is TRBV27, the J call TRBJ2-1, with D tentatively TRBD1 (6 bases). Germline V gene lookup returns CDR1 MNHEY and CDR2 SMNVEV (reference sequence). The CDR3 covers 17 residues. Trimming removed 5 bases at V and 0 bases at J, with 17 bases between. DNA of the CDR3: TGTGCCAGCAGTCCACCCGGGACACCGAGCTCCTACAATGAGCAGTTCTTC. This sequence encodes CASSPPGTPSSYNEQFF.

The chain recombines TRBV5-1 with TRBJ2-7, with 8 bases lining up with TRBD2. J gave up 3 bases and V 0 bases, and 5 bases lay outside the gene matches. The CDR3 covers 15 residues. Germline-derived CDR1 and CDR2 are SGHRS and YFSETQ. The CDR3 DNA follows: TGCGCCAGCAGCTTGGCGGGGGGGAGTATCTACGAGCAGTACTTC. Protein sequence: CASSLAGGSIYEQYF.

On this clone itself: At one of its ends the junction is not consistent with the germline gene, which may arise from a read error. The CDR3 is CSSSLVRPGGVYEQYF. As DNA, the CDR3 is TGTTCCAGCAGCTTAGTACGGCCAGGGGGTGTCTACGAGCAGTACTTC. The chain has TRBV7-9 and TRBJ2-7, with 7 nucleotides matching TRBD1. There are 16 residues in the CDR3. CDR1 SEHNR and CDR2 FQNEAQ come from the germline V gene (reference sequence).

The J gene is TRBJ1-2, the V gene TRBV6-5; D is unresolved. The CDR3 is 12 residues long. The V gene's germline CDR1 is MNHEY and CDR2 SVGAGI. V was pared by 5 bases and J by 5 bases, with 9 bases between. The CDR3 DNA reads TGTGCCAGCAGTGAAGTCGGGTATGGCTACACCTTC. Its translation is CASSEVGYGYTF.

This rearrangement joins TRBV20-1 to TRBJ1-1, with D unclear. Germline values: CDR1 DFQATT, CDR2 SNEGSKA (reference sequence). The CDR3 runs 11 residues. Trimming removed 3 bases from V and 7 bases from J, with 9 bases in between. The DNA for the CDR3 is TGCAGTGCTAGTAAGGGAGTTGAAGCTTTCTTT. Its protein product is CSASKGVEAFF.

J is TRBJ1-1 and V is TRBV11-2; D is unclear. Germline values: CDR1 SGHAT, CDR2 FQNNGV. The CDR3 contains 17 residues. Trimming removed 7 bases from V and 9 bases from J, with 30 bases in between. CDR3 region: CASNPPPWAATSGKAFF. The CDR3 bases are TGTGCCAGCAACCCCCCCCCTTGGGCCGCTACCTCCGGAAAAGCTTTCTTT.

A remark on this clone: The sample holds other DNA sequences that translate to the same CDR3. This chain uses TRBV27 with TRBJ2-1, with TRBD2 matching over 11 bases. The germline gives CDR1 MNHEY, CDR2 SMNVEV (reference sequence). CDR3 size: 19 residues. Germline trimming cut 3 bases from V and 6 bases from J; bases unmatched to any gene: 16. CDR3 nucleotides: TGTGCCAGCAGTTTCTCCACCCCATTACTAGCGGGGGCTCCCAATGAGCAGTTCTTC. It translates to CASSFSTPLLAGAPNEQFF.